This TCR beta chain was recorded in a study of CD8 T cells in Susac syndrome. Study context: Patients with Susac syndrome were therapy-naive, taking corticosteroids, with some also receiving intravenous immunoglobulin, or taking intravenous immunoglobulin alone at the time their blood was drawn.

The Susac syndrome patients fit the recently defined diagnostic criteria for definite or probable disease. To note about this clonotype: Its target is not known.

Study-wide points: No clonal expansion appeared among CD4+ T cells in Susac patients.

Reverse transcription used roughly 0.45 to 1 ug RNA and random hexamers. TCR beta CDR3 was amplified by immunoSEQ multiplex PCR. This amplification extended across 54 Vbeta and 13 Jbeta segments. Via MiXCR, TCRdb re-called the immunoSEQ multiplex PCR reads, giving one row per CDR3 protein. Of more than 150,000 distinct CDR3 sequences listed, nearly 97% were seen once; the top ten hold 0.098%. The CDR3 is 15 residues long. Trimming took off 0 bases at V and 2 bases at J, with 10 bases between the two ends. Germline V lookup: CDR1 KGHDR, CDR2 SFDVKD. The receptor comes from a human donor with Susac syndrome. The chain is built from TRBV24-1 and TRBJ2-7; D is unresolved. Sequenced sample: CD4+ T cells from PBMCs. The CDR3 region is CATSDLHGWAYEQYF. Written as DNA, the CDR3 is TGTGCCACCAGTGATTTGCACGGTTGGGCCTACGAGCAGTACTTC.